The 23 T cell receptor beta chains given below trace back to one sample, sequenced in a study of breast tumors, draining lymph nodes, adjacent tissues. TCRdb re-called the multiplex PCR reads through MiXCR, storing one row per CDR3 protein. The sample has roughly 15,000 distinct CDR3 sequences, around half seen once; the top ten hold approximately 16%. Sequencing used tumor-adjacent breast tissue. All receptors come from a female donor with breast cancer. Some clones in this sample may be carry-over from other donors' samples.

V is TRBV5-1 and J is TRBJ1-1; tentatively, D is TRBD1 (6 bases). The germline CDR1 and CDR2 sequences are SGHRS and YFSETQ. The CDR3 is made up of 15 amino acids. V gave up 2 bases and J gave up 2 bases, with 13 bases separating them. CDR3 protein: CASSFLSGTNTEAFF. CDR3 nucleotides: TGCGCCAGCAGCTTCCTATCCGGGACAAACACTGAAGCTTTCTTT.

This clonotype is deemed medium-sized. V and J are TRBV20-1 and TRBJ2-1, with D possibly matching TRBD1 (5 bases). Germline assignment: CDR1 DFQATT and CDR2 SNEGSKA (reference sequence). Deletions cut 6 bases from V and 8 bases from J, with 14 bases between. CDR3 length: 12 amino acids. The CDR3 sequence: CSAPRGRYEQFF. CDR3 coding DNA: TGCAGTGCCCCTAGGGGCAGGTATGAGCAGTTCTTC.

Relative to its sample, this clonotype is medium-sized (0.01 to 0.1%). This chain uses TRBV7-9 with TRBJ2-5, with a possible D match to TRBD2 (6 bases). Germline V gene lookup returns CDR1 SEHNR and CDR2 FQNEAQ (reference sequence). The V gene lost 5 bases and the J gene lost 9 bases, with 13 bases spanning the gap. The CDR3 sequence is 12 residues long. CDR3 bases: TGTGCCAGCAGCCAAAGTTCGGGGGCCCAGTACTTC. Protein product: CASSQSSGAQYF. The whole variable domain, filled in from reference TRBV7-9 and TRBJ2-5, reads DTGVSQNPRHKITKRGQNVTFRCDPISEHNRLYWYRQTLGQGPEFLTYFQNEAQLEKSRLLSDRFSAERPKGSFSTLEIQRTEQGDSAMYLCASSQSSGAQYFGPGTRLLVL.

In its sample, this clonotype is medium-sized. This rearrangement joins TRBV10-3 to TRBJ2-7; 7 bases align to TRBD2. V trimming: 9 bases; J trimming: 0 bases; junction bases outside the gene matches: 5. This CDR3 has 13 amino acids. Germline assignment: CDR1 ENHRY and CDR2 SYGVKD. The CDR3 here is CAIQPSGSYEQYF. CDR3 sequence (DNA): TGTGCCATACAGCCTAGCGGCTCCTACGAGCAGTACTTC.

Regarding this clonotype: Mismatch with germline at one junction end may stem from a read error. The J gene is TRBJ2-1, the V gene TRBV6-5, with D possibly being TRBD2 (5 bases). The CDR3 length is 12 residues. Germline V gene sequence: CDR1 MNHEY, CDR2 SVGAGI. CDR3 DNA sequence: TGTGTCAGCAGTCGCGGGCCCAATGAGCGGTTCTTC. Translation: CVSSRGPNERFF.

The V call is TRBV7-2, the J call TRBJ1-5; 8 bases line up with TRBD1. Germline-derived CDR1 and CDR2 are SGHTA and FQGNSA. Trimming at V came to 1 base and at J to 7 bases, leaving 9 bases not matched to a gene. This CDR3 region has 16 residues. DNA of the CDR3: TGTGCCAGCAGCTTAGAGTCAGGGGGCGGCATACAGCCCCAGCATTTT. This gives the protein CASSLESGGGIQPQHF.

This clonotype was observed at least ten times. V and J are TRBV12-5 and TRBJ1-4; no firm D call. Trimming removed 6 bases at V and 2 bases at J, with 13 bases between. Germline values: CDR1 LGHNT, CDR2 FRNRAP. The CDR3 length is 15 residues. CDR3 nucleotides: TGTGCTAGTGGCCGACTTCCGGGGACTAATGAAAAACTGTTTTTT. It specifies CASGRLPGTNEKLFF. Full variable domain (remainder filled in from reference TRBV12-5 and TRBJ1-4): DARVTQTPRHKVTEMGQEVTMRCQPILGHNTVFWYRQTMMQGLELLAYFRNRAPLDDSGMPKDRFSAEMPDATLATLKIQPSEPRDSAVYFCASGRLPGTNEKLFFGSGTQLSVL.

This clonotype occurred many times. Given a much more abundant clone one base away, this may be a read error. The chain is built from TRBV6-5 and TRBJ1-3; no definite D call. There are 15 residues in the CDR3. CDR1 and CDR2 from the germline V gene are MNHEY and SVGAGI. The ends were cut back, 7 bases at V and 2 bases at J, with 15 bases in the middle. CDR3 coding DNA: TGTGCCAGCACCCACTCGGGGAGTACTGGAAACACCATATATTTT. Its protein is CASTHSGSTGNTIYF.

This clonotype came up once. The chain links TRBV6-1 to TRBJ1-3; 7 bases line up with TRBD1. V lost 5 bases to trimming and J lost 2 bases; unmatched junction nucleotides: 6. The germline V gene encodes CDR1 MNHNS and CDR2 SASEGT. The CDR3 is made up of 15 amino acids. CDR3 DNA sequence: TGTGCCAGCAGTTGGGGACAGTACACTGGAAACACCATATATTTT. Translated: CASSWGQYTGNTIYF.

The V gene is TRBV12-3 or TRBV12-4, the J gene TRBJ1-6, with 9 bases matching TRBD1. After removal of 5 bases from V and 9 bases from J, the junction contained 5 bases not matched to a gene. The CDR3 extends over 14 amino acids. CDR3: CASSKGQGVSPLHF. CDR3 nucleotide sequence: TGTGCCAGCAGTAAGGGACAGGGAGTTTCACCCCTCCACTTT.

This clonotype appeared many times. The V call is TRBV4-3, the J call TRBJ2-2; D unclear. This CDR3 has 14 residues. Trimming removed 1 base from V and 5 bases from J, with 8 bases in between. Germline V gene sequence: CDR1 LGHNA, CDR2 YSLEER. DNA of the CDR3: TGCGCCAGCAGCCAAGTCAGAAATACCGGGGAGCTGTTTTTT. Encoded protein: CASSQVRNTGELFF.

The J gene is TRBJ2-7, the V gene TRBV9; no clear D. The CDR3 has 11 amino acids. Germline V CDR1 and CDR2: SGDLS, YYNGEE. The V and J ends lost 6 bases and 6 bases respectively, with 10 bases between them. The CDR3 coding sequence is TGTGCCAGCACCTTAGCTTGCGAGCAGTACTTC. This encodes CASTLACEQYF.

The chain recombines TRBV3-1 with TRBJ1-1; no clear D gene. Germline V lookup: CDR1 LGHDT, CDR2 YNNKEL (reference sequence). V lost 1 base to trimming and J lost 8 bases, with 8 bases between them. This CDR3 comprises 12 residues. The CDR3 loop is CASSQAWAEAFF. As DNA, the CDR3 is TGTGCCAGCAGCCAAGCGTGGGCGGAAGCTTTCTTT.

A remark on this clonotype: Sequence at one end of the junction differs from germline and may be a read error. The CDR3 spells CTSVRGGNQPQHF. The CDR3 bases are TGTACCAGCGTTCGGGGAGGGAATCAGCCCCAGCATTTT. The rearrangement uses TRBV12-3 or TRBV12-4 and TRBJ1-5; D is uncertain. CDR3 length equals 13 residues.

By sample share, this clonotype is medium-sized. The rearrangement links TRBV14 to TRBJ1-6; TRBD1 might be the D (5 bases). Germline CDR1 SGHDN, CDR2 FVKESK. V lost 0 bases, J lost 6 bases, and 9 bases lay in between. The CDR3 is made up of 15 amino acids. In DNA, the CDR3 is TGTGCCAGCAGCCAAGACAGGGCTGGTAATTCACCCCTCCACTTT. Protein product: CASSQDRAGNSPLHF. The full variable domain, its missing parts supplied by reference TRBV14 and TRBJ1-6, is EAGVTQFPSHSVIEKGQTVTLRCDPISGHDNLYWYRRVMGKEIKFLLHFVKESKQDESGMPNNRFLAERTGGTYSTLKVQPAELEDSGVYFCASSQDRAGNSPLHFGNGTRLTVT.

This chain uses TRBV14 with TRBJ2-5; D not certain. CDR1 and CDR2 (germline): SGHDN, FVKESK. Between the trimmed V and J ends, which lost 4 bases and 1 base, there was a span of 10 bases. The CDR3 runs to 14 residues. The CDR3 here is CASSPFEIQETQYF. CDR3 coding DNA: TGTGCCAGCAGCCCTTTTGAGATCCAAGAGACCCAGTACTTC.

Comments on this clonotype: The junction does not match germline at one end; this may be a read error. The chain uses TRBV2 and TRBJ2-2, with 9 bases that match TRBD1. The V gene's germline CDR1 is SNHLY and CDR2 FYNNEI. The CDR3 extends over 18 amino acids. For the CDR3, the DNA is TGCGCCAGCTGTGGCCGCCCGACAGGGGGGCTTGGCACCGGGGAGCTGTTTTTT. This translates into CASCGRPTGGLGTGELFF. Full variable domain (remainder filled in from reference TRBV2 and TRBJ2-2): EPEVTQTPSHQVTQMGQEVILRCVPISNHLYFYWYRQILGQKVEFLVSFYNNEISEKSEIFDDQFSVERPDGSNFTLKIRSTKLEDSAMYFCASCGRPTGGLGTGELFFGEGSRLTVL.

J is TRBJ2-3 and V is TRBV2; 8 positions agree with TRBD2. Germline V gene sequence: CDR1 SNHLY, CDR2 FYNNEI. CDR3 length: 15 amino acids. V lost 8 bases to trimming and J lost 1 base; unmatched junction nucleotides: 8. DNA for the CDR3: TGTGCCAGCTCCTATAGCGGGATCCGCACAGATACGCAGTATTTT. It yields the protein CASSYSGIRTDTQYF.

This clonotype appeared many times. The V and J genes are TRBV30 and TRBJ2-7; 7 nucleotides agree with TRBD1. Germline V CDR1 and CDR2: GTSNPN, SVGIG (reference sequence). This CDR3 is 15 amino acids long. V trimming: 5 bases; J trimming: 2 bases; junction bases outside the gene matches: 12. The CDR3 DNA reads TGTGCCTGGGCAATACAGGGGAGAAAGACCTACGAGCAGTACTTC. Translating gives CAWAIQGRKTYEQYF.

This chain uses TRBV4-3 with TRBJ2-1; 8 bases map to TRBD2. This CDR3 is 15 amino acids long. CDR1 is LGHNA and CDR2 is YSLEER in the germline V gene. The J segment lost 8 bases and the V segment lost 2 bases, leaving 8 bases of the junction unmatched. The CDR3 DNA sequence: TGCGCCAGCAGCCAATTCGCGGGAGGAAAGGATGAGCAGTTCTTC. Translation gives CASSQFAGGKDEQFF.

This clonotype was counted at least ten times. Since no conserved phenylalanine or tryptophan closes the CDR3, a read error is the likely cause. The DNA is left out, because the CDR3 cannot be placed on it with certainty; the CDR3 is given as TCRdb lists it. This chain joins TRBV10-3 and TRBJ2-3. Germline V gene sequence: CDR1 ENHRY, CDR2 SYGVKD. Including both end residues, the CDR3 is 14 amino acids long. The CDR3 here is CAISESFSGSVGFS.

This clonotype was picked up many times. A much larger clone lies a single base off, so this may be a read error. This chain joins TRBV20-1 and TRBJ1-2; D is possibly TRBD1 (6 bases). The CDR3 is made up of 15 amino acids. The V gene lost 6 bases and the J gene lost 8 bases, with 25 bases spanning the gap. The germline V gene encodes CDR1 DFQATT and CDR2 SNEGSKA (reference sequence). DNA of the CDR3: TGCAGTGCGGAGGGGTTAAGGGGGGCGGCGACGGGCTACACCTTC. Translating gives CSAEGLRGAATGYTF.

Of note for this clonotype: This may be a read error: a much more frequent sequence differs by one nucleotide. Given the absence of the conserved phenylalanine or tryptophan at the CDR3 end, a read error is likely. V is TRBV12-3 or TRBV12-4 and J is TRBJ1-1; a possible D gene is TRBD1 (6 bases). The CDR3 spans 13 residues. Between the trimmed V and J ends, which lost 3 bases and 7 bases, there was a span of 12 bases. The CDR3 loop reads CASSFGGAFEAFS. The CDR3 DNA sequence: TGTGCCAGCAGTTTTGGGGGGGCCTTTGAAGCTTTCTCT.